This TCR beta chain was sequenced for a study of brain T cells in children with intractable seizures. Profiled with immunoSEQ multiplex PCR; TCRdb holds only in-frame clones, not every one. Seen here are about 320,000 clones, 93% observed once, and the top ten hold around 5%. Noted time point: blood from clinic visit 5 months post-surgery; TSC patient then seizure free. CDR3 size: 16 residues. Per germline, CDR1 ENHRY and CDR2 SYGVKD. V gave up 4 bases and J gave up 7 bases; unmatched junction bases: 10. The TCR sequence derives from a boy younger than two with tuberous sclerosis and intractable seizures. The chain has TRBV10-3 and TRBJ2-7, with TRBD2 matching 13 bases. Sequenced here: peripheral blood, sampled roughly 5 months after surgery. Written as DNA, the CDR3 is TGTGCCATCAGTGTCACAGGACTAGCGGGAGAGGGAGAGCAGTACTTC. The encoded protein is CAISVTGLAGEGEQYF.